A selection of T cell receptor beta chains follows, all from one sample in a study of OX40 agonist ivuxolimab in advanced cancers. Method: immunoSEQ multiplex PCR; TCRdb's copy keeps in-frame clones and lacks some. This sample has 55,000 to 70,000 clones, with 80% found just once. This material consisted of CD4+ or CD8+ T cells sorted from blood, taken in a trial of the OX40 agonist ivuxolimab. The receptors originated from an adult with an advanced solid tumor such as melanoma, head and neck, liver or kidney cancer. The CDR3 runs from the conserved cysteine through the conserved F or W. A D gene is named only where the DNA matches it firmly. Clone sizes are given selectively: once, few, many, or a class where the clone is expanded.

d_call,j_call,v_call,clone_size,cdr3_aa,cdr3_nt
.,TRBJ1-1,TRBV6-6,.,CASTTRQGIAEAFF,TGTGCCAGCACCACACGCCAGGGGATCGCTGAAGCTTTCTTT
.,TRBJ1-2,TRBV2,.,CASRASGSNYGYTF,TGTGCCAGCAGGGCGTCAGGGTCTAACTATGGCTACACCTTC
.,TRBJ1-3,TRBV6-1,.,CASSEAIPGNTIYF,TGTGCCAGCAGTGAAGCAATCCCTGGAAACACCATATATTTT
.,TRBJ2-5,TRBV2,.,CASSNREGGETQYF,TGTGCCAGCAGTAACAGGGAGGGCGGAGAGACCCAGTACTTC
TRBD2,TRBJ2-7,TRBV7-8,.,CASSAGGADYEQYF,TGTGCCAGCAGCGCCGGGGGGGCTGACTACGAGCAGTACTTC
.,TRBJ1-3,TRBV18,.,CASSPLRSGRNTIYF,TGTGCCAGCTCACCACTGCGTTCCGGGAGAAACACCATATATTTT
TRBD1,TRBJ1-1,TRBV5-1,.,CASSLQGQLNTEAFF,TGCGCCAGCAGCTTGCAGGGACAGTTGAACACTGAAGCTTTCTTT
.,TRBJ2-3,TRBV6-5,.,CASRRFRGDTQYF,TGTGCCAGCCGGAGGTTCAGGGGAGATACGCAGTATTTT
.,TRBJ1-2,TRBV20-1,.,CSARPGGYTF,TGCAGTGCTCGACCCGGTGGCTACACCTTC
.,TRBJ2-2,TRBV11-3,.,CASSPGAGELFF,TGTGCCAGCAGCCCCGGTGCCGGGGAGCTGTTTTTT
.,TRBJ2-1,TRBV7-2,few,CASGGMGAYNEQFF,TGTGCCAGCGGAGGCATGGGGGCCTACAATGAGCAGTTCTTC
.,TRBJ2-3,TRBV5-5,.,CASRPIQGFTDTQYF,TGTGCCAGCAGACCAATCCAGGGGTTCACAGATACGCAGTATTTT
.,TRBJ1-2,TRBV7-2,.,CASSLGVGSLNYGYTF,TGTGCCAGCAGCTTGGGGGTGGGATCCCTTAACTATGGCTACACCTTC
.,TRBJ2-1,TRBV4-1,.,CASSQGQAKSYNEQFF,TGCGCCAGCAGCCAAGGTCAAGCGAAATCCTACAATGAGCAGTTCTTC
.,TRBJ2-7,TRBV5-1,few,CASSSATEKYF,TGCGCCAGCAGCTCCGCAACGGAGAAGTACTTC
.,TRBJ2-1,TRBV7-7,.,CASSPRGQNPPNEQFF,TGTGCCAGCAGCCCCCGTGGACAGAACCCTCCCAATGAGCAGTTCTTC
TRBD1,TRBJ2-7,TRBV2,.,CASSEGQGAIYEQYF,TGTGCCAGCAGTGAAGGGCAGGGGGCAATATACGAGCAGTACTTC
TRBD1,TRBJ1-1,TRBV7-2,.,CASSYLGGLNTEAFF,TGTGCCAGCAGCTACCTAGGGGGCCTGAACACTGAAGCTTTCTTT
.,TRBJ1-1,TRBV4-2,.,CASSQDKDGFNTEAFF,TGTGCCAGCAGCCAAGACAAGGACGGATTCAACACTGAAGCTTTCTTT
TRBD1,TRBJ2-6,TRBV27,.,CASSRGTGGTGANVLTF,TGTGCCAGCAGTCGTGGGACAGGGGGAACTGGGGCCAACGTCCTGACTTTC
.,TRBJ1-2,TRBV6-5,.,CASSDPGRQGYTF,TGTGCCAGCAGTGACCCGGGACGTCAGGGCTACACCTTC
.,TRBJ1-1,TRBV19,.,CASSPTYTEAFF,TGTGCCAGTAGTCCAACCTACACTGAAGCTTTCTTT
.,TRBJ2-7,TRBV2,.,CASKAGSYEQYF,TGTGCCAGCAAGGCAGGGAGCTACGAGCAGTACTTC
.,TRBJ2-2,TRBV30,.,CAVRGGRYGELFF,TGTGCCGTACGCGGGGGCCGGTATGGGGAGCTGTTTTTT
.,TRBJ2-6,TRBV5-1,.,CASRVRGTGANVLTF,TGCGCCAGCAGAGTAAGGGGGACCGGGGCCAACGTCCTGACTTTC
.,TRBJ1-5,TRBV27,.,CASSPRPNQPQHF,TGTGCCAGCAGCCCTCGTCCCAATCAGCCCCAGCATTTT
.,TRBJ2-7,TRBV4-2,.,CASSQDPIYEQYF,TGTGCCAGCAGCCAAGACCCTATCTACGAGCAGTACTTC
TRBD1,TRBJ2-7,TRBV14,few,CASSLGTGHTGEQYF,TGTGCCAGCAGCCTGGGGACAGGCCATACGGGGGAGCAGTACTTC
TRBD1,TRBJ1-4,TRBV9,.,CASSDPGTGKEKLFF,TGTGCCAGCAGCGATCCCGGGACAGGGAAGGAAAAACTGTTTTTT
.,TRBJ1-1,TRBV5-6,.,CASSFRAGNTEAFF,TGTGCCAGCAGCTTTAGGGCAGGGAACACTGAAGCTTTCTTT
.,TRBJ1-2,TRBV19,.,CASSIGGRTYGYTF,TGTGCCAGTAGTATCGGGGGACGAACCTATGGCTACACCTTC
TRBD1,TRBJ2-3,TRBV7-7,once,CASSLRTGVPDTQYF,TGTGCTAGCAGCTTACGGACAGGGGTCCCAGATACGCAGTATTTT
TRBD2,TRBJ2-5,TRBV6-1,.,CASRASGGQETQYF,TGTGCCTCCCGGGCTAGCGGGGGCCAAGAGACCCAGTACTTC
TRBD1,TRBJ2-3,TRBV5-6,.,CASSFFRGPDTQYF,TGTGCCAGCAGCTTTTTCAGGGGGCCGGATACGCAGTATTTT
.,TRBJ2-7,TRBV5-1,.,CASSPPGQIHEQYF,TGCGCCAGCAGTCCACCGGGACAAATACACGAGCAGTACTTC
.,TRBJ2-7,TRBV5-1,.,CASSLDGRDYEQYF,TGCGCCAGCAGCTTGGACGGTCGAGACTACGAGCAGTACTTC
TRBD2,TRBJ2-5,TRBV14,.,CASSHRGGIQETQYF,TGTGCCAGCAGCCATCGGGGGGGGATACAAGAGACCCAGTACTTC
.,TRBJ2-2,TRBV7-2,few,CASSEDPTRTGELFF,TGTGCCAGCAGCGAGGACCCCACCCGCACCGGGGAGCTGTTTTTT
.,TRBJ2-3,TRBV4-1,.,CASSQDGSISTDTQYF,TGCGCCAGCAGCCAAGATGGCAGTATTAGCACAGATACGCAGTATTTT
TRBD2,TRBJ2-7,TRBV4-2,.,CASSQDPGTSYEQYF,TGTGCCAGCAGCCAAGACCCCGGGACTAGCTACGAGCAGTACTTC
TRBD1,TRBJ1-1,TRBV15,once,CATSSPGQGLQRAFF,TGTGCCACCAGCTCACCGGGACAGGGACTACAGAGGGCTTTCTTT
.,TRBJ2-5,TRBV4-2,.,CASSQGARTQQETQYF,TGTGCCAGCAGCCAAGGCGCCAGGACTCAACAAGAGACCCAGTACTTC
TRBD2,TRBJ2-1,TRBV4-2,.,CASSQQGGQGYGNEQFF,TGTGCCAGCAGCCAGCAGGGAGGGCAGGGATATGGTAATGAGCAGTTCTTC
.,TRBJ2-6,TRBV28,.,CASSLLGRDSGANVLTF,TGTGCCAGCAGTTTATTGGGACGGGACTCTGGGGCCAACGTCCTGACTTTC
.,TRBJ2-7,TRBV30,.,CAWNRTPRSYEQYF,TGTGCCTGGAACCGGACCCCCCGCTCCTACGAGCAGTACTTC
.,TRBJ1-2,TRBV4-3,.,CASSQGRPPTNYGYTF,TGCGCCAGCAGCCAGGGACGCCCGCCGACTAACTATGGCTACACCTTC
.,TRBJ1-4,TRBV30,.,CAWSGGGLWKLFF,TGTGCCTGGAGCGGTGGTGGGCTGTGGAAACTGTTTTTT
TRBD1,TRBJ1-5,TRBV19,.,CASSIRTGPRPSNQPQHF,TGTGCCAGTAGTATACGGACAGGCCCCCGGCCCAGCAATCAGCCCCAGCATTTT
TRBD2,TRBJ2-7,TRBV9,once,CASSVAGGPYEQYF,TGTGCCAGCAGCGTAGCGGGGGGACCTTACGAGCAGTACTTC
TRBD1,TRBJ1-1,TRBV5-1,.,CASSSLGQGDTEAFF,TGCGCCAGCAGCTCCCTCGGACAGGGCGACACTGAAGCTTTCTTT
.,TRBJ2-5,TRBV2,.,CASSEALWETQYF,TGTGCCAGCAGTGAAGCGCTTTGGGAGACCCAGTACTTC
.,TRBJ1-2,TRBV6-5,once,CASSSVGGGLGGYTF,TGTGCCAGCAGTTCCGTGGGGGGGGGCCTAGGAGGCTACACCTTC
TRBD1,TRBJ1-2,TRBV28,once,CASSFGQGGYGYTF,TGTGCCAGCAGTTTTGGGCAGGGGGGTTACGGCTACACCTTC
.,TRBJ1-2,TRBV7-2,.,CASTPGPGLGYTF,TGTGCCAGCACCCCTGGGCCGGGGCTTGGCTACACCTTC
.,TRBJ2-1,TRBV7-2,once,CASSLNAGGGRYNEQFF,TGTGCCAGCAGTCTAAACGCGGGCGGGGGCAGGTACAATGAGCAGTTCTTC
TRBD1,TRBJ1-5,TRBV19,.,CASSSQGARVDQPQHF,TGTGCCAGTAGTTCACAGGGGGCTAGGGTGGATCAGCCCCAGCATTTT
TRBD1,TRBJ1-4,TRBV5-1,.,CASSVQGREKLFF,TGCGCCAGCAGCGTACAGGGGCGGGAAAAACTGTTTTTT